The 4 T cell receptor delta chains below come from one sample, sequenced in a study of γδ T cells in repeated Plasmodium falciparum infection. Vgamma9/Vdelta2+ and Vdelta2-negative gammadelta T cells were flow-sorted from PBMC for bulk sequencing. TCRdb re-identified clones in the multiplex PCR reads via CATT. The sample contains 85,000 to 100,000 delta-chain clones, 0.98% of which appear only once. Sequencing used gamma-delta T cells from blood. These receptors all come from a pool of human donors (malaria-infected and uninfected, not separated).

On this clone: A far larger clone differs by one base, so this is likely a read error. Other DNA sequences in the same sample also yield this CDR3. This chain connects TRDV1 to TRDJ1; 8 bases are a match to TRDD3. The J gene, not given by TCRdb, was assigned here from a germline match of the nucleotide sequence. The V gene's germline CDR1 is TSWWSYY and CDR2 QGS. CDR3 size: 19 residues. The CDR3 DNA follows: TGTGCCCTAGACGAGATTCCCCTTGACTGGGGGGGATACACCGATAAACTCATCTTT. Translating it yields CALDEIPLDWGGYTDKLIF.

On this clone: The protein held in TCRdb is that of a much larger clone and does not match this DNA's translation at residue 10, likely because of a read error; the protein shown is translated from the DNA. The chain combines TRDV2 with TRDJ1; D is perhaps TRDD3 (5 bases). The J gene is not listed in TCRdb, so it was assigned here from a DNA match to germline. The CDR3 extends over 16 amino acids. CDR1 is GEAIGNYY and CDR2 is EKD in the germline V gene. V lost 0 bases and J lost 0, with 13 bases in between. In DNA form, the CDR3 reads TGTGCCTGTGACACCTTGGTTGGGGCGCACACCGATAAACTCATCTTT. This codes for CACDTLVGAHTDKLIF.

A word on this clone: The amino acid sequence in TCRdb belongs to a much larger clone and departs from this DNA's translation at residue 14, likely a sequencing read error; the sequence shown is translated from the DNA. V gene TRDV2 was called; the J gene was not; the table's D call, TRDD3, was not checked against the DNA. CDR3 size: 16 residues. Looked up from germline, CDR1 is GEAIGNYY and CDR2 is EKD. This CDR3 is CACVNLGDMATDKFIF. CDR3 nucleotide sequence: TGTGCCTGTGTCAACCTGGGGGATATGGCGACCGATAAATTCATCTTT.

This clone was seen a handful of times. This DNA translates differently at residue 6 from the TCRdb protein, which is that of a much larger clone; a read error is likely, and the protein shown is the DNA's own translation. This sequence joins TRDV2 and TRDJ1; TRDD3 matches 10 bases. The J gene is not listed in TCRdb, so it was assigned here from a DNA match to germline. Trimming at V came to 3 bases and at J to 1 base, leaving 13 bases not matched to a gene. The CDR3 is 18 residues long. Germline lookup yields CDR1 GEAIGNYY and CDR2 EKD. Here the CDR3 DNA reads TGTGCCTGTGACGGGGGTACTGGGGGATCCATCCCCACCGATAAACTCATCTTT. As protein: CACDGGTGGSIPTDKLIF.